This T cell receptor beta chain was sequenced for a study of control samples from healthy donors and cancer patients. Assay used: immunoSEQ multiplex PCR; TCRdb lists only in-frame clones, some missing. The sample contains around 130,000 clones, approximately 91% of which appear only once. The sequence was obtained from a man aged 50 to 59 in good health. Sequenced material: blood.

The CDR3 is CASSSAGLAGTALQYF. The CDR3 DNA sequence: TGTGCCAGCAGCTCGGCGGGACTAGCCGGGACAGCCCTGCAGTATTTT. J is TRBJ2-3 and V is TRBV5-5; 9 bases are a match to TRBD2. Germline V gene lookup returns CDR1 SGHKS and CDR2 YYEKEE (reference sequence). J was trimmed by 11 bases and V by 3 bases; bases with no gene match: 16. The CDR3 has 16 amino acids.